The 7 T cell receptor beta chains in this list originate from one sample, sequenced in a study of T cell responses to AZD1222 COVID-19 vaccine. TCRdb's copy holds only in-frame clones and misses some; the assay was immunoSEQ multiplex PCR. Here the sample spans about 170,000 clones, roughly nine tenths being singletons. Source: peripheral blood, taken 28 days after the second AZD1222 dose. The origin of the receptors is an adult who received the AZD1222 COVID-19 vaccine.

The chain carries TRBV5-1 and TRBJ2-5; TRBD2 aligns across 12 bases. Unmatched junction bases numbered 13, after V lost 5 bases and J lost 5 bases. The CDR3 totals 17 residues. Germline V lookup: CDR1 SGHRS, CDR2 YFSETQ. CDR3 loop: CASSSGLAGSIGETQYF. The CDR3 DNA is TGCGCCAGCAGTTCGGGACTAGCGGGCAGCATAGGGGAGACCCAGTACTTC.

V is TRBV4-1 and J is TRBJ1-1; weak D call: TRBD1 (5 bases). The V gene lost 4 bases and the J gene lost 0 bases, with 9 bases spanning the gap. Germline CDR1 reads MGHRA; CDR2 reads YSYEKL. The CDR3 length is 14 residues. This CDR3 reads CASSPRALNTEAFF. In DNA, the CDR3 is TGCGCCAGCAGCCCCAGGGCTCTGAACACTGAAGCTTTCTTT.

The CDR3 region has the DNA TGTGCCAGCTCTCCTCAGGGTTGGATAAGCACTGAAGCTTTCTTT. Protein product: CASSPQGWISTEAFF. This chain connects TRBV18 to TRBJ1-1; tentative D call: TRBD1 (5 bases). The V and J ends lost 6 bases and 4 bases respectively, with 18 bases between them. Germline CDR1 and CDR2: KGHSH and LQKENI. This CDR3 spans 15 amino acids. The full variable domain, completed using reference TRBV18 and TRBJ1-1, is NAGVMQNPRHLVRRRGQEARLRCSPMKGHSHVYWYRQLPEEGLKFMVYLQKENIIDESGMPKERFSAEFPKEGPSILRIQQVVRGDSAAYFCASSPQGWISTEAFFGQGTRLTVV.

The genes are TRBV27 and TRBJ1-6; 8 nucleotides align to TRBD1. V shed 4 bases and J 7 bases; nucleotides not matched to a gene: 3. The germline V gene encodes CDR1 MNHEY and CDR2 SMNVEV (reference sequence). CDR3 length: 14 residues. The CDR3 here is CASSSGQGNSPLHF. The CDR3 DNA is TGTGCCAGCAGTTCAGGACAGGGAAATTCACCCCTCCACTTT.

The chain combines TRBV10-2 with TRBJ2-7; maybe TRBD2 (6 bases). V was pared by 6 bases and J by 4 bases, with 19 bases between. Germline V gives CDR1 WSHSY, CDR2 SAAADI. This CDR3 is 15 amino acids long. The chain's CDR3 is CASSDPGVASYEQYF. The DNA of the CDR3 is TGCGCCAGCAGCGACCCGGGGGTAGCGAGTTACGAGCAGTACTTC.

The CDR3 DNA is TGTGCCAGCAGCTTGGTTGCGGGGGCCCAAGGCGAGCAGTACTTC. Its protein product is CASSLVAGAQGEQYF. The gene calls are TRBV5-8 and TRBJ2-7, with TRBD2 as a possible D gene (7 bases). CDR1 and CDR2 from the germline V gene are SGHTS and YDEGEE. The CDR3 sequence is 15 residues long. V shed 0 bases and J shed 6 bases, with 16 bases lying between them.

This chain connects TRBV27 to TRBJ1-6; TRBD1 might be the D (6 bases). CDR1 is MNHEY, CDR2 SMNVEV, per germline (reference sequence). The V gene lost 4 bases and the J gene lost 7 bases, with 20 bases spanning the gap. CDR3 length equals 17 residues. The CDR3, as DNA: TGTGCCAGCAGTTCCTTGCGGTTTTCGGGGGGCAATTCACCCCTCCACTTT. Its translation: CASSSLRFSGGNSPLHF.